Below, 8 T cell receptor beta chains from the same sample are listed, as sequenced in a study of blood T cell repertoires in COVID-19. Libraries were prepared by immunoSEQ multiplex PCR; TCRdb keeps only in-frame clonotypes and omits some of them. The sample has some 670,000 clones; around 90% are singletons. Sequencing used peripheral blood. The origin of the receptors is a woman under 30 with acute or convalescent COVID-19.

The chain couples TRBV19 to TRBJ1-5; 12 bases line up with TRBD1. V shed 9 bases and J 6 bases; nucleotides not matched to a gene: 6. CDR3 length: 14 residues. CDR1 LNHDA and CDR2 SQIVND come from the germline V gene (reference sequence). CDR3 in amino acids: CASSGQGASQPQHF. For the CDR3, the DNA is TGTGCCAGCTCGGGACAGGGGGCAAGTCAGCCCCAGCATTTT.

CDR3 region: CATSDPRDDRDGYGYTF. CDR3 in DNA: TGTGCCACCAGTGATCCCCGTGACGACAGGGATGGCTATGGCTACACCTTC. The V and J genes are TRBV24-1 and TRBJ1-2, with 7 bases lining up with TRBD1. Germline lookup yields CDR1 KGHDR and CDR2 SFDVKD. This CDR3 contains 17 residues. J was trimmed by 4 bases and V by 3 bases; bases with no gene match: 13.

The chain has TRBV7-9 and TRBJ1-5; possible D gene TRBD1, 6 bases. This CDR3 has 13 amino acids. Germline CDR1 reads SEHNR; CDR2 reads FQNEAQ (reference sequence). V was pared by 5 bases and J by 5 bases, with 10 bases between. CDR3 protein: CASSPGQYQPQHF. CDR3 bases: TGTGCCAGCAGCCCGGGACAATATCAGCCCCAGCATTTT.

This clone was seen a few times. The J gene is TRBJ1-1, the V gene TRBV6-5; TRBD1 aligns across 10 bases. Trimming removed 5 bases from V and 5 bases from J; junction bases left unmatched: 5. The CDR3 spans 14 residues. Germline assignment: CDR1 MNHEY and CDR2 SVGAGI. In nucleotides, the CDR3 is TGTGCCAGCAGTAAGGGGACAGGGGAGACTGAAGCTTTCTTT. Translation gives CASSKGTGETEAFF.

This clone was observed a single time. The chain couples TRBV7-2 to TRBJ1-1; the match to TRBD1 covers 8 bases. Germline loops: CDR1 SGHTA, CDR2 FQGNSA. After removal of 5 bases from V and 4 bases from J, the junction contained 6 bases not matched to a gene. The CDR3 extends over 14 amino acids. The CDR3 nucleotides read TGTGCCAGCAGCGATCAACAGGGGGTCACTGAAGCTTTCTTT. This gives the protein CASSDQQGVTEAFF.

The V and J genes are TRBV19 and TRBJ2-1; the D gene is possibly TRBD1 (5 bases). The CDR3 has 16 amino acids. Trimming cost V 5 bases and J 1 base, with 15 bases left between them. From germline, CDR1 is LNHDA and CDR2 SQIVND (reference sequence). The CDR3, as DNA: TGTGCCAGTAGTCTTAAGGGGCGTCTATCCTACAATGAGCAGTTCTTC. Its translation: CASSLKGRLSYNEQFF.

The chain is built from TRBV11-3 and TRBJ2-2; a weak D match, TRBD1 (5 bases). The CDR3 sequence is 15 residues long. V was cut by 5 bases and J by 1 base, with 11 bases left in between. Germline V gene lookup returns CDR1 SGHNT and CDR2 YENEEA. This chain's CDR3 is CASSKGALNTGELFF. The CDR3 DNA sequence: TGTGCCAGCAGCAAAGGGGCCCTGAACACCGGGGAGCTGTTTTTT.

V is TRBV6-2 or TRBV6-3 and J is TRBJ2-7; TRBD2 might be the D (7 bases). Trimming took 6 bases from V and 1 from J, leaving 16 bases between them. The CDR3 has 15 residues. CDR1 MNHEY and CDR2 SVGEGT come from the germline V gene. This CDR3 reads CASSRDRGASYEQYF. The DNA of the CDR3 is TGTGCCAGCAGCCGCGACCGGGGGGCATCCTACGAGCAGTACTTC.